This is a list of T cell receptor beta chains from one sample in a study of shared clonotypes between healthy human individuals. Using immunoSEQ multiplex PCR, the repertoire was profiled, and TCRdb retains in-frame clones only, with some absent. In the table there are 2 million to 3 million clones, roughly 93% of which are singletons. Sequencing used naive CD4+ T cells from PBMCs. The receptors originated from a man between 18 and 29 years old in good health. Some clones in this sample may be carry-over from other donors' samples. The CDR3 runs from the conserved cysteine through the conserved F or W. The order of the fields is CDR3 protein, CDR3 DNA, V gene, J gene, D gene, clone size. D genes are given only for firm matches. Not every row has a clone size; where given, it reads once, few, many or a size class.

CDR3 protein: CASSLLQNTEAFF
CDR3 DNA: TGTGCCAGCAGCTTACTCCAGAACACTGAAGCTTTCTTT
V gene: TRBV11-2
J gene: TRBJ1-1
D gene: -
clone size: -

CDR3 protein: CASSPLDRADTEAFF
CDR3 DNA: TGTGCCAGCAGTCCCCTTGACAGGGCCGACACTGAAGCTTTCTTT
V gene: TRBV28
J gene: TRBJ1-1
D gene: TRBD1
clone size: -

CDR3 protein: CASSLETRNSPLHF
CDR3 DNA: TGTGCCAGCAGTTTGGAGACCCGAAATTCACCCCTCCACTTT
V gene: TRBV27
J gene: TRBJ1-6
D gene: -
clone size: -

CDR3 protein: CASSSAKREGPNEQFF
CDR3 DNA: TGTGCCAGCAGCTCCGCCAAGCGGGAGGGCCCCAATGAGCAGTTCTTC
V gene: TRBV5-4
J gene: TRBJ2-1
D gene: TRBD2
clone size: -

CDR3 protein: CASSPTSGVGQETQYF
CDR3 DNA: TGTGCCAGCAGCCCCACTAGCGGAGTGGGCCAAGAGACCCAGTACTTC
V gene: TRBV7-2
J gene: TRBJ2-5
D gene: TRBD2
clone size: -

CDR3 protein: CASKVGPDEKLFF
CDR3 DNA: TGCGCCAGCAAAGTAGGGCCGGATGAAAAACTGTTTTTT
V gene: TRBV10-2
J gene: TRBJ1-4
D gene: -
clone size: -

CDR3 protein: CASSLAPPGQGATEAFF
CDR3 DNA: TGTGCCAGCAGCTTAGCCCCACCGGGACAGGGGGCGACTGAAGCTTTCTTT
V gene: TRBV2
J gene: TRBJ1-1
D gene: TRBD1
clone size: -

CDR3 protein: CATSSLLGDTSFF
CDR3 DNA: TGTGCCACCAGCAGCCTCCTGGGGGACACTTCATTCTTT
V gene: TRBV15
J gene: TRBJ1-1
D gene: -
clone size: -

CDR3 protein: CASSLVALSGNTIYF
CDR3 DNA: TGTGCCAGCAGCTTAGTGGCGCTCTCTGGAAACACCATATATTTT
V gene: TRBV7-2
J gene: TRBJ1-3
D gene: -
clone size: -

CDR3 protein: CASSFTGTVNTGELFF
CDR3 DNA: TGTGCCAGCAGCTTCACCGGGACAGTGAACACCGGGGAGCTGTTTTTT
V gene: TRBV7-9
J gene: TRBJ2-2
D gene: TRBD1
clone size: -

CDR3 protein: CASSADSFTSTDTQYF
CDR3 DNA: TGTGCCAGCAGCGCGGACAGCTTCACTAGCACAGATACGCAGTATTTT
V gene: TRBV7-2
J gene: TRBJ2-3
D gene: -
clone size: -

CDR3 protein: CASKPSVNTEAFF
CDR3 DNA: TGTGCCAGCAAGCCTTCGGTAAACACTGAAGCTTTCTTT
V gene: TRBV2
J gene: TRBJ1-1
D gene: -
clone size: few

CDR3 protein: CASSDSGGASTDTQYF
CDR3 DNA: TGTGCCAGCAGTGACTCTGGCGGAGCTAGCACAGATACGCAGTATTTT
V gene: TRBV6-4
J gene: TRBJ2-3
D gene: -
clone size: -

CDR3 protein: CASSPLASTEAFF
CDR3 DNA: TGTGCCAGCTCACCATTGGCCAGCACTGAAGCTTTCTTT
V gene: TRBV18
J gene: TRBJ1-1
D gene: -
clone size: -

CDR3 protein: CASSYGGLAPLEQYF
CDR3 DNA: TGTGCCAGCAGTTATGGCGGACTAGCACCTCTCGAGCAGTACTTC
V gene: TRBV6-5
J gene: TRBJ2-7
D gene: TRBD2
clone size: -

CDR3 protein: CAWSPQGLTEAFF
CDR3 DNA: TGTGCCTGGAGCCCACAGGGGCTGACTGAAGCTTTCTTT
V gene: TRBV30
J gene: TRBJ1-1
D gene: TRBD1
clone size: -

CDR3 protein: CASSWGRLNTEAFF
CDR3 DNA: TGCGCCAGCAGCTGGGGACGGTTAAACACTGAAGCTTTCTTT
V gene: TRBV5-1
J gene: TRBJ1-1
D gene: -
clone size: -

CDR3 protein: CASSYPTGAQETQYF
CDR3 DNA: TGTGCCAGCAGCTACCCGACGGGGGCCCAAGAGACCCAGTACTTC
V gene: TRBV7-9
J gene: TRBJ2-5
D gene: -
clone size: -

CDR3 protein: CASRRTGESGYTF
CDR3 DNA: TGCGCCAGCAGGCGCACAGGGGAAAGTGGCTACACCTTC
V gene: TRBV4-1
J gene: TRBJ1-2
D gene: TRBD1
clone size: -